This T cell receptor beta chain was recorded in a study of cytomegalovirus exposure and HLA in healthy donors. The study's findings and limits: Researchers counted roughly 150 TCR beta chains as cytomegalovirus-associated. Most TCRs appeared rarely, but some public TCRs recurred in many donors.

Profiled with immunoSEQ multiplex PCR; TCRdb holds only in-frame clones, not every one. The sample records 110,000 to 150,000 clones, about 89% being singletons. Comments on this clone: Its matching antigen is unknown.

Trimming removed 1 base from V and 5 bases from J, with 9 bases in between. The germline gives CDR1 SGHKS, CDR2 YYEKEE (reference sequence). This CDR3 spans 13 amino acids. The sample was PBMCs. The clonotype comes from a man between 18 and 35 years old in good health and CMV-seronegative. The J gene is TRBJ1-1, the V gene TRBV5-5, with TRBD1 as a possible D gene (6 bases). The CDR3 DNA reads TGTGCCAGCAGCTTGCAGGGGTTAACTGAAGCTTTCTTT. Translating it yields CASSLQGLTEAFF. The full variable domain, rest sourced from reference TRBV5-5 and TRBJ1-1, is DAGVTQSPTHLIKTRGQQVTLRCSPISGHKSVSWYQQVLGQGPQFIFQYYEKEERGRGNFPDRFSARQFPNYSSELNVNALLLGDSALYLCASSLQGLTEAFFGQGTRLTVV.